The 22 T cell receptor beta chains below all came from one sample that was sequenced in a study of multiple sclerosis patients with progressive multifocal leukoencephalopathy (dated by TCRdb to between 2018 and 2021). This specimen's time point label, interpreted: before natalizumab initiation. The library came from the immunoSEQ multiplex PCR assay. Drawn from immuneACCESS, this table holds only the in-frame rearrangements with V and J called that TCRdb kept. Clones are partly lost; checked studies trace under half to an unresolved V gene and leave the rest unexplained. The sample includes some 30,000 clones, with 75% to 90% observed a single time. The ten most abundant clones make up roughly 1.5% of the sample. The sequencing sample was made of PBMCs. These receptors were obtained from a human donor with multiple sclerosis.

The chain couples TRBV20-1 to TRBJ2-5; tentatively, D is TRBD1 or TRBD2 (5 bases each). Trimming left V 6 bases short and J 5 bases short, with 10 bases between. Germline V CDR1 and CDR2: DFQATT, SNEGSKA (reference sequence). There are 11 residues in the CDR3. The CDR3 spells CSARDRETQYF. CDR3 DNA sequence: TGCAGTGCAAGGGACCGGGAGACCCAGTACTTC.

The genes are TRBV14 and TRBJ1-1; TRBD1 aligns across 8 bases. Trimming removed 8 bases from V and 10 bases from J; junction bases left unmatched: 12. The length of the CDR3 is 13 residues. Germline V gives CDR1 SGHDN, CDR2 FVKESK. CDR3 in amino acids: CASAPGQGRLAFF. DNA of the CDR3: TGTGCCAGCGCACCCGGACAGGGCAGGCTAGCTTTCTTT.

This chain links TRBV5-4 with TRBJ2-7, with D possibly being TRBD1 (5 bases). Germline V gene sequence: CDR1 SGHNT, CDR2 YYREEE (reference sequence). CDR3 length: 14 amino acids. Between the trimmed V and J ends, which lost 0 bases and 2 bases, there was a span of 9 bases. CDR3: CASSLGGLAYEQYF. The CDR3 DNA follows: TGTGCCAGCAGCTTGGGGGGCCTAGCCTACGAGCAGTACTTC. Full variable domain (missing parts from reference TRBV5-4 and TRBJ2-7): ETGVTQSPTHLIKTRGQQVTLRCSSQSGHNTVSWYQQALGQGPQFIFQYYREEENGRGNFPPRFSGLQFPNYSSELNVNALELDDSALYLCASSLGGLAYEQYFGPGTRLTVT.

The chain carries TRBV6-5 and TRBJ1-5; 9 bases are a match to TRBD1. Losses at the gene ends were 5 bases for V and 2 bases for J; bases not matched to a gene: 4. The CDR3 sequence is 15 residues long. Germline V gene data show CDR1 as MNHEY and CDR2 as SVGAGI. The DNA for the CDR3 is TGTGCCAGCAGTCCGGACAGGGGCGGCAATCAGCCCCAGCATTTT. Amino acids: CASSPDRGGNQPQHF.

This chain links TRBV11-3 with TRBJ2-7; D gene ambiguous. Germline V CDR1 and CDR2: SGHNT, YENEEA. The length of the CDR3 is 11 residues. Trimming stripped 4 bases from V and 4 bases from J, with 5 bases between. CDR3 DNA: TGTGCCAGCAGCTCCGAGTACGAGCAGTACTTC. This codes for CASSSEYEQYF.

This clone was recorded only once. The chain uses TRBV4-3 and TRBJ1-1; tentatively, D is TRBD1 (5 bases). Germline-derived CDR1 and CDR2 are LGHNA and YSLEER. This CDR3 comprises 13 residues. V shed 4 bases and J shed 6 bases, with 12 bases lying between them. The CDR3 DNA reads as TGCGCCAGCAGCCCCAGGGAGTCCGCTGAAGCTTTCTTT. This sequence encodes CASSPRESAEAFF.

The gene calls are TRBV28 and TRBJ1-2; 7 bases agree with TRBD1. The CDR3 runs 13 residues. Germline CDR1 MDHEN, CDR2 SYDVKM. With 4 bases clipped from V and 3 bases from J, the junction kept 2 bases outside the gene matches. The CDR3 loop is CASSSGQDYGYTF. CDR3 bases: TGTGCCAGCAGTTCTGGACAGGACTATGGCTACACCTTC.

The V call is TRBV5-6, the J call TRBJ1-1; D is uncertain. Trimming removed 3 bases from V and 3 bases from J, with 9 bases in between. CDR3 size: 13 residues. Per germline, CDR1 SGHDT and CDR2 YYEEEE. The CDR3 DNA reads TGTGCCAGCAGCTCGAACCCTGACACTGAAGCTTTCTTT. Residues: CASSSNPDTEAFF.

This sequence joins TRBV5-6 and TRBJ2-3, with D hard to call. Trimming cost V 2 bases and J 4 bases, with 23 bases left between them. Germline V CDR1 and CDR2: SGHDT, YYEEEE. The length of the CDR3 is 18 residues. The CDR3: CASSLEAQAKPESDTQYF. CDR3 DNA sequence: TGTGCCAGCAGCTTAGAGGCTCAGGCAAAACCGGAGTCAGATACGCAGTATTTT.

The CDR3 DNA sequence: TGCGCCAGCAGCCAAGATGCGGGGGCCCCGTACGAGCAGTACTTC. It encodes CASSQDAGAPYEQYF. The V gene is TRBV4-3, the J gene TRBJ2-7, with D maybe TRBD2 (7 bases). The V end was cut by 0 bases, the J end by 4 bases, with 13 bases between. The CDR3 has 15 residues. CDR1 is LGHNA and CDR2 is YSLEER in the germline V gene.

This clone was detected only once. The chain recombines TRBV6-5 with TRBJ1-5, with D unresolved. CDR3 length equals 13 residues. Germline V gives CDR1 MNHEY, CDR2 SVGAGI. Trimming removed 2 bases from V and 5 bases from J, with 7 bases in between. This chain's CDR3 is CASSYGRYQPQHF. CDR3 DNA: TGTGCCAGCAGTTACGGGAGGTATCAGCCCCAGCATTTT.

CDR3 amino acids: CSASGTAYEQYF. CDR3 nucleotides: TGCAGCGCCTCAGGGACGGCCTACGAGCAGTACTTC. This chain uses TRBV29-1 with TRBJ2-7, with D perhaps TRBD1 or TRBD2 (5 bases each). The germline gives CDR1 SQVTM, CDR2 ANQGSEA. The CDR3 runs 12 residues. V was pared by 7 bases and J by 2 bases, with 12 bases between.

The chain couples TRBV28 to TRBJ2-7; D ambiguous. Germline V lookup: CDR1 MDHEN, CDR2 SYDVKM. The CDR3 loop spans 12 amino acids. Trimming left V 2 bases short and J 6 bases short, with 8 bases between. The CDR3 DNA follows: TGTGCCAGCAGTTTACAGGTTCCCGAGCAGTACTTC. This encodes CASSLQVPEQYF.

This clone was seen a single time. The chain couples TRBV5-1 to TRBJ2-7, with 9 bases that match TRBD1. Germline CDR1 is SGHRS and CDR2 is YFSETQ. V shed 0 bases and J 1 base; nucleotides not matched to a gene: 11. This CDR3 is 18 amino acids long. In DNA form, the CDR3 reads TGCGCCAGCAGCTTGGGACCCATTACAGGGGGCGCTTCCTACGAGCAGTACTTC. Protein: CASSLGPITGGASYEQYF. Full variable domain (missing parts from reference TRBV5-1 and TRBJ2-7): KAGVTQTPRYLIKTRGQQVTLSCSPISGHRSVSWYQQTPGQGLQFLFEYFSETQRNKGNFPGRFSGRQFSNSRSEMNVSTLELGDSALYLCASSLGPITGGASYEQYFGPGTRLTVT.

The CDR3 reads CASSARIVMNTEAFF. The CDR3 DNA follows: TGTGCCAGCAGCGCCAGGATTGTTATGAACACTGAAGCTTTCTTT. The chain has TRBV9 and TRBJ1-1; D unclear. This CDR3 is built from 15 residues. Germline CDR1 is SGDLS and CDR2 is YYNGEE. V lost 3 bases, J lost 0 bases, and 12 bases lay in between.

The genes are TRBV5-4 and TRBJ2-1, with D unresolved. The CDR3 spans 14 residues. Germline loops: CDR1 SGHNT, CDR2 YYREEE (reference sequence). Trimming removed 4 bases from V and 6 bases from J, with 14 bases in between. The CDR3 sequence is CASSRVMSLNEQFF. The CDR3 DNA sequence: TGTGCCAGCAGCCGGGTTATGAGTCTCAATGAGCAGTTCTTC.

This chain links TRBV7-2 with TRBJ1-1, with D possibly being TRBD1 (6 bases). The CDR3 is 15 residues long. Germline assignment: CDR1 SGHTA and CDR2 FQGNSA. The V and J ends lost 5 bases and 2 bases respectively, with 15 bases between them. The CDR3 DNA reads TGTGCCAGCAGCCTTTGGACAGCCCCCAACACTGAAGCTTTCTTT. Its translation is CASSLWTAPNTEAFF.

The V call is TRBV30, the J call TRBJ2-1, with a weak D call TRBD2 (5 bases). Trimming cost V 0 bases and J 12 bases, with 12 bases left between them. Looked up from germline, CDR1 is GTSNPN and CDR2 is SVGIG (reference sequence). The CDR3 extends over 12 amino acids. CDR3 nucleotides: TGTGCCTGGAGTGTTATGGCACGGGGGCAGTTCTTC. Translation gives CAWSVMARGQFF.

In its sample, this clone was seen once. The chain combines TRBV19 with TRBJ1-2, with 12 bases matching TRBD1. CDR3 length: 15 amino acids. Germline lookup yields CDR1 LNHDA and CDR2 SQIVND (reference sequence). J gave up 4 bases and V 5 bases, and 5 bases lay outside the gene matches. This CDR3 is CASSGTGGAVYGYTF. The CDR3 bases are TGTGCCAGTAGTGGGACAGGGGGCGCAGTCTATGGCTACACCTTC. Using reference TRBV19 and TRBJ1-2 for the parts outside the CDR3, the full variable domain is DGGITQSPKYLFRKEGQNVTLSCEQNLNHDAMYWYRQDPGQGLRLIYYSQIVNDFQKGDIAEGYSVSREKKESFPLTVTSAQKNPTAFYLCASSGTGGAVYGYTFGSGTRLTVV.

Comment on this clone: The junction does not match germline at one end; this may be a read error. The chain links TRBV9 to TRBJ2-1, with a tentative D call TRBD2 (5 bases). The CDR3 is made up of 14 amino acids. Germline values: CDR1 SGDLS, CDR2 YYNGEE. The CDR3 is CASSVGSSNNEQFF. The CDR3 DNA follows: TGTGCCAGCAGCGTTGGGAGCTCCAACAATGAGCAGTTCTTC.

V usage is TRBV7-9 and J usage is TRBJ2-7, with D possibly matching TRBD1 (5 bases). Trimming shortened V by 0 bases and J by 1 base, and 16 bases separated the two germline ends. CDR1 is SEHNR, CDR2 FQNEAQ, per germline (reference sequence). The CDR3 length is 17 residues. CDR3 bases: TGTGCCAGCAGCTTAGCATCAATCTTCGACAGTTCCTACGAGCAGTACTTC. Residues: CASSLASIFDSSYEQYF.

This chain uses TRBV7-3 with TRBJ2-3; 11 nucleotides align to TRBD2. V dropped 5 bases and J dropped 5; count of bases not matched to a gene: 6. This CDR3 is 15 amino acids long. Germline V gene lookup returns CDR1 SGHTA and CDR2 FQGTGA. DNA for the CDR3: TGTGCCAGCAGCGACCGACTAGCGGGAAAAGATACGCAGTATTTT. Translated, it gives CASSDRLAGKDTQYF.